These 30 T cell receptor beta chains were all obtained from the same sample, sequenced in a study of cytomegalovirus exposure and HLA in healthy donors. Both 60 Vbeta primers and 13 Jbeta primers went into the PCR. TCRdb's copy holds only in-frame clones and misses some; the assay was immunoSEQ multiplex PCR. This sample has some 90,000 clones, with approximately 81% found just once. The sample comprised PBMCs. Every receptor here comes from a woman in her 40s in good health and CMV-seronegative.

The chain carries TRBV23-1 and TRBJ1-5; 10 positions agree with TRBD1. TRBV23-1 is known as an ORF, though its function is uncertain. The CDR3 runs to 16 residues. V lost 4 bases and J lost 3; bases outside the gene matches: 6. CDR3 coding DNA: TGCGCCAGCAGTCGGGACAGGGGATCCCTCAATCAGCCCCAGCATTTT. Translated: CASSRDRGSLNQPQHF.

V gene TRBV5-4 combines with J gene TRBJ2-5; 7 positions match TRBD2. The CDR3 sequence is 15 residues long. The germline V gene has CDR1 SGHNT and CDR2 YYREEE (reference sequence). V lost 9 bases and J lost 5; bases outside the gene matches: 16. The CDR3 DNA follows: TGTGCCACTTCAGGGAGGGCGGTGGTAGAGGAGACCCAGTACTTC. Amino acids: CATSGRAVVEETQYF.

This chain connects TRBV28 to TRBJ1-1; TRBD1 agrees at 9 bases. From germline, CDR1 is MDHEN and CDR2 SYDVKM. The CDR3 sequence is 15 residues long. Trimming at V came to 5 bases and at J to 4 bases, leaving 8 bases not matched to a gene. CDR3 sequence reads: CASSLPGTGFTEAFF. The CDR3 DNA reads TGTGCCAGCAGTCTTCCCGGGACAGGGTTCACTGAAGCTTTCTTT. Looking up the rest from reference TRBV28 and TRBJ1-1 gives the full variable domain: DVKVTQSSRYLVKRTGEKVFLECVQDMDHENMFWYRQDPGLGLRLIYFSYDVKMKEKGDIPEGYSVSREKKERFSLILESASTNQTSMYLCASSLPGTGFTEAFFGQGTRLTVV.

The J gene is TRBJ2-3, the V gene TRBV6-5, with 7 bases identical to TRBD1. After removal of 0 bases from V and 3 bases from J, the junction contained 6 bases not matched to a gene. The CDR3 consists of 16 residues. The germline CDR1 and CDR2 sequences are MNHEY and SVGAGI. CDR3 DNA: TGTGCCAGCAGTTACTCGTGGGCAGGGGGTACAGATACGCAGTATTTT. This gives the protein CASSYSWAGGTDTQYF.

V gene TRBV27 combines with J gene TRBJ2-3; tentative D call: TRBD2 (5 bases). Germline assignment: CDR1 MNHEY and CDR2 SMNVEV (reference sequence). The CDR3 extends over 15 amino acids. V was shortened by 2 bases and J by 2 bases, with 11 bases between the two germline ends. The CDR3 nucleotides are TGTGCCAGCAGTTTAAACGGGATGAACACAGATACGCAGTATTTT. This translates into CASSLNGMNTDTQYF.

The chain's CDR3 is CASSRGQLTYEQYF. In DNA form, the CDR3 reads TGTGCCAGCTCGCGCGGACAGCTAACCTACGAGCAGTACTTC. The chain is built from TRBV18 and TRBJ2-7, with D tentatively TRBD1 (6 bases). Germline assignment: CDR1 KGHSH and CDR2 LQKENI. The CDR3 runs to 14 residues. Trimming took off 6 bases at V and 2 bases at J, with 14 bases between the two ends.

This clone has just one count. The J gene is TRBJ2-3, the V gene TRBV7-9; TRBD2 matches 8 bases. Germline V gene sequence: CDR1 SEHNR, CDR2 FQNEAQ (reference sequence). This CDR3 comprises 15 residues. Germline trimming cut 5 bases from V and 3 bases from J; bases unmatched to any gene: 7. CDR3 residues: CASSLSGGKTDTQYF. The CDR3 DNA sequence: TGTGCCAGCAGCCTTTCGGGGGGGAAAACAGATACGCAGTATTTT.

The rearrangement links TRBV19 to TRBJ1-2; TRBD1 aligns across 10 bases. The CDR3 covers 13 residues. Trimming cost V 9 bases and J 8 bases; bases outside gene matches: 9. Germline V CDR1 and CDR2: LNHDA, SQIVND (reference sequence). Here the CDR3 DNA reads TGTGCCAGCTCGACAGGGGGCGTGGGGGGCTACACCTTC. It encodes CASSTGGVGGYTF.

The CDR3 reads CASSSGGQGLVTEAFF. The CDR3 DNA is TGTGCCAGCAGCTCAGGCGGACAGGGCCTAGTCACTGAAGCTTTCTTT. This chain connects TRBV11-1 to TRBJ1-1, with 8 bases that match TRBD1. This CDR3 spans 16 amino acids. The V gene's germline CDR1 is SGHAT and CDR2 FQDESV (reference sequence). After removal of 4 bases from V and 4 bases from J, the junction contained 11 bases not matched to a gene.

V is TRBV9 and J is TRBJ2-1; 9 positions match TRBD2. CDR1 is SGDLS and CDR2 is YYNGEE in the germline V gene. V was clipped by 0 bases and J by 3 bases; unmatched bases: 4. This CDR3 contains 16 residues. CDR3 loop: CASSVGASGIYNEQFF. The CDR3 DNA is TGTGCCAGCAGCGTAGGAGCTAGCGGGATCTACAATGAGCAGTTCTTC.

This chain joins TRBV18 and TRBJ2-7; 10 bases match TRBD2. Unmatched junction bases numbered 5, after V lost 3 bases and J lost 3 bases. The CDR3 runs 15 residues. Germline values: CDR1 KGHSH, CDR2 LQKENI. CDR3: CASSPVIAGGYEQYF. In DNA form, the CDR3 reads TGTGCCAGCTCACCCGTGATAGCGGGAGGCTACGAGCAGTACTTC.

This chain uses TRBV5-6 with TRBJ1-1; 7 bases map to TRBD1. From germline, CDR1 is SGHDT and CDR2 YYEEEE. The CDR3 has 12 residues. Unmatched junction bases numbered 6, after V lost 3 bases and J lost 10 bases. The CDR3 reads CASSSWTGRAFF. CDR3 coding DNA: TGTGCCAGCAGCTCCTGGACAGGTCGAGCTTTCTTT.

This chain joins TRBV19 and TRBJ2-2; D is unclear. V lost 4 bases to trimming and J lost 2 bases, with 11 bases between them. Looked up from germline, CDR1 is LNHDA and CDR2 is SQIVND (reference sequence). CDR3 size: 15 residues. CDR3 nucleotides: TGTGCCAGTAGTAGGGTCGACATCAACACCGGGGAGCTGTTTTTT. Translated: CASSRVDINTGELFF.

The CDR3 reads CASGTGMTQYF. CDR3 DNA: TGTGCCAGCGGGACAGGAATGACCCAGTACTTC. V usage is TRBV7-2 and J usage is TRBJ2-5; 8 bases match TRBD1. J was trimmed by 7 bases and V by 8 bases; bases with no gene match: 3. The germline V gene has CDR1 SGHTA and CDR2 FQGNSA. This CDR3 spans 11 amino acids.

The sample holds a few counts of this clone. The chain links TRBV18 to TRBJ2-3, with unresolved D. Per the germline V gene, CDR1 is KGHSH and CDR2 is LQKENI. V lost 3 bases and J lost 6, with 7 bases in between. CDR3 length: 12 residues. The CDR3: CASSPVEDTQYF. Here the CDR3 DNA reads TGTGCCAGCTCACCCGTCGAGGATACGCAGTATTTT.

The chain couples TRBV9 to TRBJ2-1; 10 bases line up with TRBD1. V dropped 2 bases and J dropped 3; count of bases not matched to a gene: 5. Germline-derived CDR1 and CDR2 are SGDLS and YYNGEE. This CDR3 region has 16 residues. The CDR3 DNA follows: TGTGCCAGCAGCGTTGACAGGGGGCCGCTCTACAATGAGCAGTTCTTC. This gives the protein CASSVDRGPLYNEQFF.

This clone has a single count. Other DNA sequences from this sample encode an identical CDR3 as well. The rearrangement uses TRBV27 and TRBJ1-1; 7 nucleotides line up with TRBD1. Trimming at V came to 3 bases and at J to 0 bases, leaving 1 base not matched to a gene. This CDR3 has 14 amino acids. Germline CDR1 MNHEY, CDR2 SMNVEV (reference sequence). The CDR3 bases are TGTGCCAGCAGTTTCAGGGGGATGAACACTGAAGCTTTCTTT. Encoded protein: CASSFRGMNTEAFF.

The V call is TRBV5-4, the J call TRBJ2-1, with 8 positions matching TRBD1. The CDR3 consists of 15 residues. Germline loops: CDR1 SGHNT, CDR2 YYREEE (reference sequence). The trim removed 0 bases at V and 8 bases at J, leaving 7 bases unmatched. DNA for the CDR3: TGTGCCAGCAGCTTGGTGGTTCACAGGGGGGATGAGCAGTTCTTC. As protein: CASSLVVHRGDEQFF.

The rearrangement uses TRBV28 and TRBJ2-7; D is possibly TRBD2 (6 bases). V lost 6 bases, J lost 3 bases, and 18 bases lay in between. Germline V gene lookup returns CDR1 MDHEN and CDR2 SYDVKM. The CDR3 contains 15 residues. The CDR3, as DNA: TGTGCCAGCAGGACCCCCGGGGGATCTAACTACGAGCAGTACTTC. It yields the protein CASRTPGGSNYEQYF.

The gene calls are TRBV6-5 and TRBJ2-2; 7 bases fit TRBD2. From germline, CDR1 is MNHEY and CDR2 SVGAGI. V lost 6 bases and J lost 4; bases outside the gene matches: 2. The CDR3 contains 13 residues. The CDR3 region is CASSPGGTGELFF. As DNA, the CDR3 is TGTGCCAGCAGCCCGGGGGGCACCGGGGAGCTGTTTTTT.

The chain joins TRBV27 to TRBJ2-7; TRBD2 aligns across 7 bases. There are 13 residues in the CDR3. Looked up from germline, CDR1 is MNHEY and CDR2 is SMNVEV (reference sequence). J was trimmed by 4 bases and V by 5 bases; bases with no gene match: 5. DNA of the CDR3: TGTGCCAGCAGTCCGTCGGGGGGTTACGAGCAGTACTTC. Residues: CASSPSGGYEQYF.

This rearrangement joins TRBV6-5 to TRBJ2-1; D is perhaps TRBD2 (5 bases). The length of the CDR3 is 13 residues. The germline V gene has CDR1 MNHEY and CDR2 SVGAGI. V was clipped by 0 bases and J by 9 bases, with 9 bases between them. DNA of the CDR3: TGTGCCAGCAGTTACTCTTCTAGCAGTGAGCAGTTCTTC. Translation: CASSYSSSSEQFF.

The V and J genes are TRBV2 and TRBJ2-7; TRBD2 might be the D (6 bases). Germline CDR1 is SNHLY and CDR2 is FYNNEI. The CDR3 sequence is 15 residues long. Deletions cut 6 bases from V and 0 bases from J, with 15 bases between. The CDR3 sequence: CASSPGAGFSYEQYF. In DNA form, the CDR3 reads TGTGCCAGCAGCCCAGGAGCGGGCTTCTCCTACGAGCAGTACTTC.

The chain uses TRBV7-2 and TRBJ2-7; TRBD2 matches 11 bases. The CDR3 totals 17 residues. Unmatched junction bases numbered 5, after V lost 1 base and J lost 0 bases. The germline gives CDR1 SGHTA, CDR2 FQGNSA. Here the CDR3 reads CASSLGSSGGSSYEQYF. CDR3 coding DNA: TGTGCCAGCAGCTTAGGGTCTAGCGGGGGGAGCTCCTACGAGCAGTACTTC.

The rearrangement links TRBV29-1 to TRBJ2-2; weak D call: TRBD2 (6 bases). There are 15 residues in the CDR3. The germline gives CDR1 SQVTM, CDR2 ANQGSEA. Trimming cost V 7 bases and J 1 base, with 16 bases left between them. Written as DNA, the CDR3 is TGCAGCGCCGGTGCGATGCGGGGGAACACCGGGGAGCTGTTTTTT. This sequence encodes CSAGAMRGNTGELFF.

This clone was picked up one time. The genes are TRBV27 and TRBJ2-5; perhaps TRBD2 as D (5 bases). Germline CDR1 is MNHEY and CDR2 is SMNVEV (reference sequence). Trimming took off 0 bases at V and 5 bases at J, with 13 bases between the two ends. The CDR3 length is 15 residues. The CDR3 DNA reads as TGTGCCAGCAGTTTATCAGTCTCGACGGGGGAGACCCAGTACTTC. This codes for CASSLSVSTGETQYF.

This rearrangement joins TRBV6-4 to TRBJ2-1, with 10 bases fitting TRBD2. The germline V gene has CDR1 MRHNA and CDR2 SNTAGT. With 1 base clipped from V and 6 bases from J, the junction kept 3 bases outside the gene matches. The CDR3 runs 15 residues. DNA for the CDR3: TGTGCCAGCAGTGACTTAGCGGGAGGATTCAATGAGCAGTTCTTC. Its protein product is CASSDLAGGFNEQFF.

This clone was found a few times. This chain links TRBV19 with TRBJ1-1; D call uncertain. The CDR3 has 17 residues. Germline-derived CDR1 and CDR2 are LNHDA and SQIVND (reference sequence). Trimming shortened V by 6 bases and J by 3 bases, and 23 bases separated the two germline ends. CDR3 DNA: TGTGCCAGTAGAACAATCTATTCTCAGCGGGTAGACACTGAAGCTTTCTTT. Translating gives CASRTIYSQRVDTEAFF.

The chain is built from TRBV28 and TRBJ2-3; 7 nucleotides match TRBD1. Germline V gives CDR1 MDHEN, CDR2 SYDVKM. Trimming at V came to 4 bases and at J to 4 bases, leaving 11 bases not matched to a gene. The CDR3 runs 16 residues. CDR3 sequence reads: CASSSDRAPAPDTQYF. CDR3 sequence (DNA): TGTGCCAGCAGTTCCGACAGGGCCCCTGCCCCAGATACGCAGTATTTT.

This clone was found once. This chain uses TRBV12-2 with TRBJ1-5. TRBV12-2 is a pseudogene locus. This CDR3 has 14 amino acids. For the CDR3, the DNA is TGTGCAAGTCGCTTTGTCAGGGGAGGGCAGCCCCAGCATTTT. It is translated as CASRFVRGGQPQHF.